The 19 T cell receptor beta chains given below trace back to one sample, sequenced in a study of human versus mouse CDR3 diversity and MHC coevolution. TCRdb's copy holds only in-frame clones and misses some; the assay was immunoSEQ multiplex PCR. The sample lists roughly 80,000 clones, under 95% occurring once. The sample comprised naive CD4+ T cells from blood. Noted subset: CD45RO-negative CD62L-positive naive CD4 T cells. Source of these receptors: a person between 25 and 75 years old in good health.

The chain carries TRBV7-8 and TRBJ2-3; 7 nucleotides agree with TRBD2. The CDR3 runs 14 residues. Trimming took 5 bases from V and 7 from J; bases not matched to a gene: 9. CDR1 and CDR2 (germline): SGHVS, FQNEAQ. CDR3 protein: CASSGHGGTHTQYF. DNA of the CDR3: TGTGCCAGCAGCGGACACGGGGGGACGCATACGCAGTATTTT.

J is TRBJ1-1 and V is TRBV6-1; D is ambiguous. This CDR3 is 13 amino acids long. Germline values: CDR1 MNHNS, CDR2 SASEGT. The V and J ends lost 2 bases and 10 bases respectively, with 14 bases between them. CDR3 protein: CASSEFGGGSAFF. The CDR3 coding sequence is TGTGCCAGCAGTGAATTTGGTGGAGGCTCAGCTTTCTTT.

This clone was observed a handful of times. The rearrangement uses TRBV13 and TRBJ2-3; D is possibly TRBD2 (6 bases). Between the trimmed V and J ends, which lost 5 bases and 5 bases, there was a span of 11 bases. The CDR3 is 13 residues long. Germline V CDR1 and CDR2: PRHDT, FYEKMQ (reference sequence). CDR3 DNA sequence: TGTGCCAGCAGCGTCCCGGGAGTAGATACGCAGTATTTT. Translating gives CASSVPGVDTQYF.

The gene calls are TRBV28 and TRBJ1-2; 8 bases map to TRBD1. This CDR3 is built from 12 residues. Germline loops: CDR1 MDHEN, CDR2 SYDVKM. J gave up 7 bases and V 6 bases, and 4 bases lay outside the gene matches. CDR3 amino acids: CASRDRDAGYTF. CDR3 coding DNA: TGTGCCAGCAGGGACAGGGATGCTGGCTACACCTTC.

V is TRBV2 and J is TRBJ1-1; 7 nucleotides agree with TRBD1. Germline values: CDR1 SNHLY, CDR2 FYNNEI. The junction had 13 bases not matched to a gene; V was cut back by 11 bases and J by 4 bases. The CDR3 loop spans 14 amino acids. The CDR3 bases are TGTGCCTCCCACAAGGAGGCAGGGGGCACTGAAGCTTTCTTT. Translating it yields CASHKEAGGTEAFF.

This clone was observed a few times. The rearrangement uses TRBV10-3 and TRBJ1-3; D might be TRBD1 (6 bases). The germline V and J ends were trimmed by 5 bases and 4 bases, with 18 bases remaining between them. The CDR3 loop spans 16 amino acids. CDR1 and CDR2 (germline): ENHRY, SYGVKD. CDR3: CAISRDKRIRGNTIYF. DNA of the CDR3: TGTGCCATCAGTCGGGACAAGCGAATTAGGGGAAACACCATATATTTT.

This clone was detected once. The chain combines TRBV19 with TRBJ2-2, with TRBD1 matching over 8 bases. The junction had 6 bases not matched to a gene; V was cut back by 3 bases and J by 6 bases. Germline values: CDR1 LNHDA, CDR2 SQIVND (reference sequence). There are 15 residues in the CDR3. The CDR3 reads CASSISGGSPGELFF. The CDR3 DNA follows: TGTGCCAGTAGTATCTCAGGGGGCTCTCCCGGGGAGCTGTTTTTT.

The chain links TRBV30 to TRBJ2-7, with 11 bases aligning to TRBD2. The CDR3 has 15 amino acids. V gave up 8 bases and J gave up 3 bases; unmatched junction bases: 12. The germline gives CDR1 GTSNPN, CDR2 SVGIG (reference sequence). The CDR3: CARGASGRTRYEQYF. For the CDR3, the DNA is TGTGCCCGGGGGGCTAGCGGGAGGACCCGCTACGAGCAGTACTTC.

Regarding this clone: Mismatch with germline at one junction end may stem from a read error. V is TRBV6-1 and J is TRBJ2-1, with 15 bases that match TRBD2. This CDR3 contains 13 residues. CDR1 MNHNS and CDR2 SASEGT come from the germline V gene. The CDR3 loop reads CASSLRTSGGELF. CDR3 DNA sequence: TGTGCCAGCAGTTTAAGGACTAGCGGGGGGGAGCTCTTC.

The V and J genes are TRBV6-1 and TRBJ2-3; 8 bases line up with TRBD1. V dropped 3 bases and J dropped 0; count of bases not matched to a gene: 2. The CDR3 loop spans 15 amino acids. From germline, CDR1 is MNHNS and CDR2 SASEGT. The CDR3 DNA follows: TGTGCCAGCAGTGACCGGGACAGGAGCACAGATACGCAGTATTTT. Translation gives CASSDRDRSTDTQYF.

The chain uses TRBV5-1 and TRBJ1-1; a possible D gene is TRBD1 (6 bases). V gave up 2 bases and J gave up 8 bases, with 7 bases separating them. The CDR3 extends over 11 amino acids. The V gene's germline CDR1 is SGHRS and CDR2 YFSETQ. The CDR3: CASSLQGEAFF. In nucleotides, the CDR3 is TGCGCCAGCAGCTTACAGGGAGAAGCTTTCTTT. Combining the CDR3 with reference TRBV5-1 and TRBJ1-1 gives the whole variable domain KAGVTQTPRYLIKTRGQQVTLSCSPISGHRSVSWYQQTPGQGLQFLFEYFSETQRNKGNFPGRFSGRQFSNSRSEMNVSTLELGDSALYLCASSLQGEAFFGQGTRLTVV.

CDR3 sequence (DNA): TGTGCCAGCAGTTCCTTCACGGGGAACGAGCAGTACTTC. This encodes CASSSFTGNEQYF. The chain recombines TRBV6-5 with TRBJ2-7; a possible D gene is TRBD2 (5 bases). Trimming cost V 4 bases and J 5 bases, with 12 bases left between them. Germline-derived CDR1 and CDR2 are MNHEY and SVGAGI. CDR3 length: 13 amino acids.

CDR3 residues: CASSRAGLASSYEQYF. CDR3 nucleotides: TGTGCCAGTAGTAGGGCGGGACTTGCGAGCTCCTACGAGCAGTACTTC. This chain connects TRBV19 to TRBJ2-7; weak D call: TRBD2 (6 bases). The CDR3 covers 16 residues. The V gene's germline CDR1 is LNHDA and CDR2 SQIVND (reference sequence). V shed 4 bases and J shed 0 bases, with 16 bases lying between them. The full variable domain, its missing parts supplied by reference TRBV19 and TRBJ2-7, is DGGITQSPKYLFRKEGQNVTLSCEQNLNHDAMYWYRQDPGQGLRLIYYSQIVNDFQKGDIAEGYSVSREKKESFPLTVTSAQKNPTAFYLCASSRAGLASSYEQYFGPGTRLTVT.

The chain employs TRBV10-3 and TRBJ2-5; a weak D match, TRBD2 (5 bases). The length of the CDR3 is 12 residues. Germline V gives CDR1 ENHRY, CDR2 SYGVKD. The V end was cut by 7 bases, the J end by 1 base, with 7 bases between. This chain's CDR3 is CAIKGSQETQYF. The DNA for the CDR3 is TGTGCCATCAAAGGGAGCCAAGAGACCCAGTACTTC.

DNA of the CDR3: TGTGCCAGCAGAAACTCTGAGCAGTTCTTC. Residues: CASRNSEQFF. The genes are TRBV6-1 and TRBJ2-1, with D unclear. The CDR3 totals 10 residues. Trimming stripped 6 bases from V and 9 bases from J, with 6 bases between. The V gene's germline CDR1 is MNHNS and CDR2 SASEGT.

The CDR3 DNA reads TGTGCCAGCAGCTTGGCCGGGGGCAATGAGCAGTTCTTC. This translates into CASSLAGGNEQFF. The chain joins TRBV5-4 to TRBJ2-1, with D possibly TRBD2 on 6 matching bases. This CDR3 spans 13 amino acids. V lost 0 bases, J lost 6 bases, and 7 bases lay in between. Germline V gene data show CDR1 as SGHNT and CDR2 as YYREEE (reference sequence). Variable domain in full (rest from reference TRBV5-4 and TRBJ2-1): ETGVTQSPTHLIKTRGQQVTLRCSSQSGHNTVSWYQQALGQGPQFIFQYYREEENGRGNFPPRFSGLQFPNYSSELNVNALELDDSALYLCASSLAGGNEQFFGPGTRLTVL.

CDR3 amino acids: CSVGPLMKDTEAFF. The CDR3 DNA is TGCAGCGTGGGCCCCTTGATGAAAGACACTGAAGCTTTCTTT. The chain has TRBV29-1 and TRBJ1-1; D unresolved. The ends were cut back, 6 bases at V and 3 bases at J, with 17 bases in the middle. CDR1 and CDR2 from the germline V gene are SQVTM and ANQGSEA. The CDR3 consists of 14 residues.

The DNA of the CDR3 is TGCAGCGCGGCCGGGACAAACCTATGGGATGAGCAGTTCTTC. This sequence encodes CSAAGTNLWDEQFF. The chain combines TRBV29-1 with TRBJ2-1; D may be TRBD1 (6 bases). Germline CDR1 and CDR2: SQVTM and ANQGSEA. The CDR3 is made up of 14 amino acids. V gave up 7 bases and J gave up 8 bases, with 21 bases separating them.

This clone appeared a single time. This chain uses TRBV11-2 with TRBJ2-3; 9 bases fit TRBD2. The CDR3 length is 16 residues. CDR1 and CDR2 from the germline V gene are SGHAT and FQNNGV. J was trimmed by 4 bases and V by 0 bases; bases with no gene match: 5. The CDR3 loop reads CASSLEGSGSPDTQYF. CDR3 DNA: TGTGCCAGCAGCTTAGAGGGTAGCGGGAGCCCAGATACGCAGTATTTT.